Here is one T cell receptor (beta chain) with its context. Its matching antigen is unknown. This entry comes from a study of cytomegalovirus exposure and HLA in healthy donors. Study-level findings and limits: Excluded were some V segments that proved indistinguishable, including TRBV6-2 and TRBV6-3. Relative to the approximately 670-donor mean, N-insertions were reportedly fewer in an Asian-associated ancestry cluster in a later analysis. Researchers had no immune exposure information except CMV serostatus available.

The donors were healthy bone marrow donors. CDR3 size: 14 residues. The V end was cut by 1 base, the J end by 2 bases, with 6 bases between. Germline CDR1 is SEHNR and CDR2 is FQNEAQ (reference sequence). In the PCR, 60 Vbeta and 13 Jbeta primers were used. Method: immunoSEQ multiplex PCR; TCRdb's copy keeps in-frame clones and lacks some. There are about 140,000 clones in the sample; almost 80% occur only once, and about 0.97% lies in the top ten. The chain combines TRBV7-9 with TRBJ1-5; no definite D call. The TCR sequence derives from a man aged 18 to 29 in good health and CMV-seronegative. Material for sequencing was PBMCs. The CDR3 DNA reads TGTGCCAGCAGCTTAGAAGGAGGCAATCAGCCCCAGCATTTT. Translated, it gives CASSLEGGNQPQHF.